The 12 T cell receptor beta chains below all came from one sample that was sequenced in a study of control samples from healthy donors and cancer patients. This table comes from immunoSEQ multiplex PCR, and its TCRdb copy is limited to in-frame clones, with some not included. Of some 96,000 clones listed, 80% to 95% are singletons. Material for sequencing was blood. These receptors were obtained from a man aged 18-30 years in good health.

The CDR3 reads CASSTTGVGGYTF. CDR3 sequence (DNA): TGTGCCAGCAGTACGACAGGGGTAGGTGGCTACACCTTC. The chain combines TRBV6-5 with TRBJ1-2; TRBD1 agrees at 8 bases. The CDR3 covers 13 residues. Losses at the gene ends were 5 bases for V and 7 bases for J; bases not matched to a gene: 6. Per germline, CDR1 MNHEY and CDR2 SVGAGI.

This clone has just a few counts. The genes are TRBV6-5 and TRBJ2-2, with TRBD1 as a possible D gene (5 bases). Germline CDR1 and CDR2: MNHEY and SVGAGI. V gave up 10 bases and J gave up 1 base, with 13 bases separating them. The CDR3 has 14 residues. The CDR3 DNA sequence: TGTGCCACCACGGTCCAGGGGAACACCGGGGAGCTGTTTTTT. Amino acid sequence: CATTVQGNTGELFF.

This chain uses TRBV27 with TRBJ2-7; unclear D gene. Germline assignment: CDR1 MNHEY and CDR2 SMNVEV (reference sequence). This CDR3 spans 13 amino acids. The ends were cut back, 8 bases at V and 6 bases at J, with 17 bases in the middle. The CDR3, as DNA: TGTGCCAGCCATACTTATAAGGGTGGCGAGCAGTACTTC. Protein product: CASHTYKGGEQYF.

A few counts support this clone. The gene calls are TRBV25-1 and TRBJ2-7; D gene uncertain. Trimming took 2 bases from V and 3 from J, leaving 8 bases between them. This CDR3 has 13 amino acids. Germline V gives CDR1 MGHDK, CDR2 SYGVNS. The CDR3 DNA is TGTGCCAGCAGTGAAACCACGTACTACGAGCAGTACTTC. It yields the protein CASSETTYYEQYF.

In DNA form, the CDR3 reads TGTGCCAGCAGTGGCTCTAGCGGGGGGACAGATACGCAGTATTTT. Its protein is CASSGSSGGTDTQYF. V usage is TRBV2 and J usage is TRBJ2-3; TRBD2 matches at 11 bases. CDR3 length equals 15 residues. Germline V gene lookup returns CDR1 SNHLY and CDR2 FYNNEI. Trimming cost V 4 bases and J 3 bases; bases outside gene matches: 3. The whole variable domain, filled in from reference TRBV2 and TRBJ2-3, reads EPEVTQTPSHQVTQMGQEVILRCVPISNHLYFYWYRQILGQKVEFLVSFYNNEISEKSEIFDDQFSVERPDGSNFTLKIRSTKLEDSAMYFCASSGSSGGTDTQYFGPGTRLTVL.

The chain recombines TRBV30 with TRBJ1-2; D gene ambiguous. The V gene lost 1 base and the J gene lost 0 bases, with 9 bases spanning the gap. The CDR3 has 14 residues. Germline CDR1 and CDR2: GTSNPN and SVGIG (reference sequence). The CDR3 DNA sequence: TGTGCCTGGAGTGGTGGATTTCCTAACTATGGCTACACCTTC. This encodes CAWSGGFPNYGYTF.

The chain combines TRBV5-6 with TRBJ1-5; D remains unclear. V lost 4 bases and J lost 0, with 17 bases in between. Germline V lookup: CDR1 SGHDT, CDR2 YYEEEE. There are 17 residues in the CDR3. The chain's CDR3 is CASSARSGIDSNQPQHF. CDR3 nucleotides: TGTGCCAGCAGCGCCCGGTCGGGGATAGATAGCAATCAGCCCCAGCATTTT.

The chain uses TRBV7-2 and TRBJ2-1, with D perhaps matching TRBD1 (5 bases). The CDR3 has 14 residues. The V gene's germline CDR1 is SGHTA and CDR2 FQGNSA. With 2 bases removed from V and 9 bases from J, the gap between germline ends came to 14 bases. CDR3 amino acids: CASSLMAGLTEQFF. The CDR3 bases are TGTGCCAGCAGCTTAATGGCAGGGTTGACTGAGCAGTTCTTC. The entire variable domain, with the rest obtained from reference TRBV7-2 and TRBJ2-1, is as follows: GAGVSQSPSNKVTEKGKDVELRCDPISGHTALYWYRQSLGQGLEFLIYFQGNSAPDKSGLPSDRFSAERTGGSVSTLTIQRTQQEDSAVYLCASSLMAGLTEQFFGPGTRLTVL.

The genes are TRBV13 and TRBJ1-4; D remains unclear. CDR3 length: 15 amino acids. Between the trimmed V and J ends, which lost 6 bases and 0 bases, there was a span of 11 bases. Germline V CDR1 and CDR2: PRHDT, FYEKMQ (reference sequence). The CDR3 nucleotides read TGTGCCAGCAGATTACACAGATCAACTAATGAAAAACTGTTTTTT. Translated: CASRLHRSTNEKLFF.

The chain links TRBV6-5 to TRBJ2-7, with 12 bases identical to TRBD2. Trimming at V came to 4 bases and at J to 3 bases, leaving 4 bases not matched to a gene. The germline V gene encodes CDR1 MNHEY and CDR2 SVGAGI. CDR3 length: 15 residues. The CDR3 DNA reads as TGTGCCAGCAGTTCCGGACTAGCGGGAAACTACGAGCAGTACTTC. Translated, it gives CASSSGLAGNYEQYF.

V gene TRBV30 combines with J gene TRBJ1-6; 8 bases fit TRBD1. The CDR3 loop spans 16 amino acids. Germline V lookup: CDR1 GTSNPN, CDR2 SVGIG (reference sequence). Trimming took 0 bases from V and 6 from J; bases not matched to a gene: 7. This CDR3 is CAWSVAGGGFNSPLHF. The DNA of the CDR3 is TGTGCCTGGAGTGTAGCAGGGGGCGGCTTTAATTCACCCCTCCACTTT.

The chain has TRBV11-2 and TRBJ1-1; no reliable D call. V shed 2 bases and J shed 5 bases, with 18 bases lying between them. This CDR3 region has 16 residues. Germline V gives CDR1 SGHAT, CDR2 FQNNGV. The CDR3 sequence is CASSLYAGPMGTEAFF. Written as DNA, the CDR3 is TGTGCCAGCAGCTTATATGCCGGGCCGATGGGTACTGAAGCTTTCTTT.